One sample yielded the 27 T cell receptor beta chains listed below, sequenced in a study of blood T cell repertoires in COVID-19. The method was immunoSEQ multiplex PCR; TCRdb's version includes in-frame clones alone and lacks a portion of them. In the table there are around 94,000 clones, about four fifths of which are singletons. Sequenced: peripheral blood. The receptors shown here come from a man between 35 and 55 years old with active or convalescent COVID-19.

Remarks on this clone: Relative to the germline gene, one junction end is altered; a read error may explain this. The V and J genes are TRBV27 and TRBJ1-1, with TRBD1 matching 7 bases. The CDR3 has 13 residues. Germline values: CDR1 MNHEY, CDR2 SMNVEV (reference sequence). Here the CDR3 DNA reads TGTGCCAGCAGGTCGACAGGGAACGCTGAAGCTTTCTTT. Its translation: CASRSTGNAEAFF.

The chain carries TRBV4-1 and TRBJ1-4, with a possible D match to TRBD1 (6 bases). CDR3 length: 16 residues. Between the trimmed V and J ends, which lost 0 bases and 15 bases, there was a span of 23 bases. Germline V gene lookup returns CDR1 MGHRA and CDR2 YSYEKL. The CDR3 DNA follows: TGCGCCAGCAGCCAAGATCAACAGGGAGGGACGAAAAGGGTGTTTTTT. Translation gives CASSQDQQGGTKRVFF.

The CDR3 nucleotides read TGTGCCAGCTCACCACTCAGGGGGCACGAGCAGTACTTC. It encodes CASSPLRGHEQYF. The chain joins TRBV18 to TRBJ2-7; 8 bases are a match to TRBD1. This CDR3 is built from 13 residues. J was trimmed by 5 bases and V by 1 base; bases with no gene match: 1. Germline assignment: CDR1 KGHSH and CDR2 LQKENI.

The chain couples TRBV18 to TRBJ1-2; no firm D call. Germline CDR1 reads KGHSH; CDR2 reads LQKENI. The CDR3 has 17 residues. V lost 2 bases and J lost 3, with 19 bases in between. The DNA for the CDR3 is TGTGCCAGCTCACCAAATCTAGATAGAGCCAAATACTATGGCTACACCTTC. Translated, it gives CASSPNLDRAKYYGYTF.

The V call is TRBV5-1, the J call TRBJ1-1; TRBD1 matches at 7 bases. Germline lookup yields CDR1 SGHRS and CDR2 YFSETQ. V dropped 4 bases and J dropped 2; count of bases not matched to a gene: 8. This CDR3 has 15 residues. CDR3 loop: CASSGMGQINTEAFF. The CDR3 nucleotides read TGCGCCAGCAGCGGGATGGGACAGATAAACACTGAAGCTTTCTTT.

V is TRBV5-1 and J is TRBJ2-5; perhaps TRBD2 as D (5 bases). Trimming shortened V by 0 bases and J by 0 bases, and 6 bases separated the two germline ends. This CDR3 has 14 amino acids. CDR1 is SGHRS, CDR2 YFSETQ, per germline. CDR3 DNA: TGCGCCAGCAGCTTGGTCGGGAACCAAGAGACCCAGTACTTC. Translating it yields CASSLVGNQETQYF.

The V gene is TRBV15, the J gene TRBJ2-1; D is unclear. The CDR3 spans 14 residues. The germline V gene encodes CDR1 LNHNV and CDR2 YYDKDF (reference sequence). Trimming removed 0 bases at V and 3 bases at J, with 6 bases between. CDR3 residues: CATSRDTSYNEQFF. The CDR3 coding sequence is TGTGCCACCAGCAGAGATACCAGCTACAATGAGCAGTTCTTC.

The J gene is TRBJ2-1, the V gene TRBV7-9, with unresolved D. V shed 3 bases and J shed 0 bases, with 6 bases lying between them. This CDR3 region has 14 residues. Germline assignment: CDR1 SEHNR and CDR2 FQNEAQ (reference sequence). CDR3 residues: CASSFGGSYNEQFF. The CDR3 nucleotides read TGTGCCAGCAGCTTCGGCGGCTCCTACAATGAGCAGTTCTTC.

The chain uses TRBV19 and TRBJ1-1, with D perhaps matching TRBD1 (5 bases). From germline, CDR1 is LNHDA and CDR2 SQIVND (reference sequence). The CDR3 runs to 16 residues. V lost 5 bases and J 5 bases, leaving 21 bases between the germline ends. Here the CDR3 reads CASSPRGGPPDTEAFF. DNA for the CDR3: TGTGCCAGTAGTCCCCGGGGGGGACCGCCAGATACTGAAGCTTTCTTT.

The CDR3 DNA reads TGTGCCAGCAGCGTAGACCAGGGAGGGTATGGCTACACCTTC. Its translation: CASSVDQGGYGYTF. The gene calls are TRBV9 and TRBJ1-2; possible D gene TRBD1, 5 bases. Per germline, CDR1 SGDLS and CDR2 YYNGEE. V lost 0 bases and J lost 5, with 11 bases in between. The CDR3 contains 14 residues.

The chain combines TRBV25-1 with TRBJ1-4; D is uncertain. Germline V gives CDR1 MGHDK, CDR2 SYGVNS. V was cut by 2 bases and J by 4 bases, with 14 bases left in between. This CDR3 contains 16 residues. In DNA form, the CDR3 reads TGTGCCAGCAGTGAAGATCATGCTCCAGTTAATGAAAAACTGTTTTTT. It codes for CASSEDHAPVNEKLFF.

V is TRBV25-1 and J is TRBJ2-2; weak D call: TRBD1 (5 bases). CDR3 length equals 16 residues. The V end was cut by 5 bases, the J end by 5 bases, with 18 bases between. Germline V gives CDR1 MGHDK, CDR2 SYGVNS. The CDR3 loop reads CASSPVDSRMTGELFF. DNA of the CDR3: TGTGCCAGCAGTCCGGTAGACAGTCGGATGACCGGGGAGCTGTTTTTT. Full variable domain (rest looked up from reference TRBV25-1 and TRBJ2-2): EADIYQTPRYLVIGTGKKITLECSQTMGHDKMYWYQQDPGMELHLIHYSYGVNSTEKGDLSSESTVSRIRTEHFPLTLESARPSHTSQYLCASSPVDSRMTGELFFGEGSRLTVL.

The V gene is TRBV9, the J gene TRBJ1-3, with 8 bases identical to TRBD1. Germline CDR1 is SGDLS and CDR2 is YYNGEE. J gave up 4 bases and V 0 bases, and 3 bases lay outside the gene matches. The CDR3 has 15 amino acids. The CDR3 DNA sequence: TGTGCCAGCAGCGTAGCGACAGGGGTCGGAAACACCATATATTTT. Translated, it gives CASSVATGVGNTIYF.

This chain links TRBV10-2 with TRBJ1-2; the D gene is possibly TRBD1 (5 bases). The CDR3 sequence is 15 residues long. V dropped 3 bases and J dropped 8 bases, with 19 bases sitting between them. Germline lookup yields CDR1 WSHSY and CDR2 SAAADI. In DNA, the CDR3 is TGCGCCAGCAGTGAATCGGGACTTTCTTATCGGGGCTACACCTTC. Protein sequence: CASSESGLSYRGYTF.

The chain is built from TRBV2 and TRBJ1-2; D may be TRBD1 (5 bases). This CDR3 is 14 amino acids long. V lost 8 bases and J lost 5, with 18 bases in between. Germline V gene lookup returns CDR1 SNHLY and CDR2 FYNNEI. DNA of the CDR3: TGTGCCAGCCATTCCCCACCGACAGAGTATGGCTACACCTTC. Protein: CASHSPPTEYGYTF.

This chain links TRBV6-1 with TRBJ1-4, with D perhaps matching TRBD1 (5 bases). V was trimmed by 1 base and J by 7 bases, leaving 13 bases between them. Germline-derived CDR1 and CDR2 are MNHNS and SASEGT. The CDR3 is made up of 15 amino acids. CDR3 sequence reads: CASSEGVGAAEKLFF. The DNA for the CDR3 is TGTGCCAGCAGTGAAGGTGTAGGGGCGGCTGAAAAACTGTTTTTT.

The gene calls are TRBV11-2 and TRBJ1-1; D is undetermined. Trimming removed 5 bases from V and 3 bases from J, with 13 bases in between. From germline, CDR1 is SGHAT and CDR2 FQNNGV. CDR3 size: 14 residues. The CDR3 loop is CASSQSDSYTEAFF. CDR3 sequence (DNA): TGTGCCAGCAGCCAAAGTGATAGCTACACTGAAGCTTTCTTT.

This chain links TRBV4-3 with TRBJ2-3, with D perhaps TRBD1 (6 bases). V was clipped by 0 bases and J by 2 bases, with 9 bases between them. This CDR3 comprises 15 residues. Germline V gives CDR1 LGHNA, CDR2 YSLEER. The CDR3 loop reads CASSQDHRVTDTQYF. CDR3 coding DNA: TGCGCCAGCAGCCAAGATCACAGGGTCACAGATACGCAGTATTTT.

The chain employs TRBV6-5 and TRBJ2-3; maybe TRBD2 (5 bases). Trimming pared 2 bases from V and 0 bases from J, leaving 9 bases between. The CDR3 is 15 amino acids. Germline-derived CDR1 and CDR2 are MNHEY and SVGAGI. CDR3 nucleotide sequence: TGTGCCAGCAGTTACCTCGGGGATAGCACAGATACGCAGTATTTT. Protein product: CASSYLGDSTDTQYF.

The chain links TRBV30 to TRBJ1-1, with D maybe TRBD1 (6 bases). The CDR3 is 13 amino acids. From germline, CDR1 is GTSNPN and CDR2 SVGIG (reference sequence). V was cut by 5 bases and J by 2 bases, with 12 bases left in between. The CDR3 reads CAWVRQANTEAFF. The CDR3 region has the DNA TGTGCCTGGGTAAGACAGGCTAACACTGAAGCTTTCTTT.

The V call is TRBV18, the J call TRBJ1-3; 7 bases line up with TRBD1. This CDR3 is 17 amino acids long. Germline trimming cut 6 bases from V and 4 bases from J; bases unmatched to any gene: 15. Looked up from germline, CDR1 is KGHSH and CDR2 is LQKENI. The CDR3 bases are TGTGCCAGCTCTCAAACGACCGGGACAGTTAAGGGAAACACCATATATTTT. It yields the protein CASSQTTGTVKGNTIYF.

The CDR3 here is CATILPGDYGYTF. The CDR3 DNA reads as TGTGCCACTATTCTCCCAGGGGACTATGGCTACACCTTC. The chain joins TRBV28 to TRBJ1-2, with D perhaps TRBD1 (6 bases). Per germline, CDR1 MDHEN and CDR2 SYDVKM. The CDR3 covers 13 residues. The V gene lost 10 bases and the J gene lost 3 bases, with 15 bases spanning the gap.

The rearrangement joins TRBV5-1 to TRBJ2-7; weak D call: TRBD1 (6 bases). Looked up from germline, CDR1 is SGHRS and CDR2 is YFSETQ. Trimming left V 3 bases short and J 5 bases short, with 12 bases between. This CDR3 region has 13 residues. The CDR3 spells CASSYRVLDEQYF. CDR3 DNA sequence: TGCGCCAGCAGCTACAGGGTCCTAGACGAGCAGTACTTC.

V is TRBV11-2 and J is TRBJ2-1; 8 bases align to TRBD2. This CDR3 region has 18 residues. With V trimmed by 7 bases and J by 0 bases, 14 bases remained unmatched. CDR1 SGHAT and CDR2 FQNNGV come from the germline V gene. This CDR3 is CASTVTGGTRSSYNEQFF. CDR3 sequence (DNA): TGTGCCAGCACCGTCACGGGGGGGACCAGGAGCTCCTACAATGAGCAGTTCTTC.

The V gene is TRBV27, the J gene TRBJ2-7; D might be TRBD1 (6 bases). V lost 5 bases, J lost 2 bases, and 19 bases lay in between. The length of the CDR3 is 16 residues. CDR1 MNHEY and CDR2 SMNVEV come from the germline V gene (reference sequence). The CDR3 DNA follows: TGTGCCAGCAGTCAAACGTCATACAGGGTCCCCTACGAGCAGTACTTC. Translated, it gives CASSQTSYRVPYEQYF.

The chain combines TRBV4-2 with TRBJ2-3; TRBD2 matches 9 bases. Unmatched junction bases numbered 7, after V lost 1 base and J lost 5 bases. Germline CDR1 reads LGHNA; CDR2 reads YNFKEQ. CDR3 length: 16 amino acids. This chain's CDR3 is CASSQVGGGAGDTQYF. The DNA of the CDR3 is TGTGCCAGCAGCCAAGTAGGCGGGGGGGCAGGAGATACGCAGTATTTT.

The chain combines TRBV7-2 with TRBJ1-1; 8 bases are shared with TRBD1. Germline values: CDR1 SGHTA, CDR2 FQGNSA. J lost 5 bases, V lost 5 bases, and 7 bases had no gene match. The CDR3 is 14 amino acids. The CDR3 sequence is CASSPQGARTEAFF. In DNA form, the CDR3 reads TGTGCCAGCAGCCCTCAGGGGGCGAGGACTGAAGCTTTCTTT.